This T cell receptor (beta chain) was found in a study of T cells in Graves' hyperthyroidism and ophthalmopathy. For the study at large: Peripheral blood sampling occurred at initial diagnosis, before any treatment.

Only a few counts were recorded for this clonotype. Its antigen is still unknown. Between the trimmed V and J ends, which lost 6 bases and 2 bases, there was a span of 7 bases. Looked up from germline, CDR1 is SGHNT and CDR2 is YENEEA. The CDR3 loop spans 12 amino acids. Study-level findings and limits: Before onset, ophthalmopathy was predicted by the model a median about 6.2 months earlier.

The source material, RNA transcripts, was used to amplify TCR beta CDR3 regions. First-round RT-PCR with HTBI primers amplified the TCR CDR3 region. TCRdb redid the calling of the multiplex PCR reads with MiXCR, one entry per CDR3 protein. The sample lists around 350,000 distinct CDR3 sequences; 20% to 25% were seen once. The sample consisted of blood. The V and J genes are TRBV11-3 and TRBJ1-2; D is unclear. This TCR derives from a man aged 45-65 years with Graves' hyperthyroidism. CDR3 in DNA: TGTGCCAGCAGTCAACGGAACTATGGCTACACCTTC. Translated, it gives CASSQRNYGYTF.